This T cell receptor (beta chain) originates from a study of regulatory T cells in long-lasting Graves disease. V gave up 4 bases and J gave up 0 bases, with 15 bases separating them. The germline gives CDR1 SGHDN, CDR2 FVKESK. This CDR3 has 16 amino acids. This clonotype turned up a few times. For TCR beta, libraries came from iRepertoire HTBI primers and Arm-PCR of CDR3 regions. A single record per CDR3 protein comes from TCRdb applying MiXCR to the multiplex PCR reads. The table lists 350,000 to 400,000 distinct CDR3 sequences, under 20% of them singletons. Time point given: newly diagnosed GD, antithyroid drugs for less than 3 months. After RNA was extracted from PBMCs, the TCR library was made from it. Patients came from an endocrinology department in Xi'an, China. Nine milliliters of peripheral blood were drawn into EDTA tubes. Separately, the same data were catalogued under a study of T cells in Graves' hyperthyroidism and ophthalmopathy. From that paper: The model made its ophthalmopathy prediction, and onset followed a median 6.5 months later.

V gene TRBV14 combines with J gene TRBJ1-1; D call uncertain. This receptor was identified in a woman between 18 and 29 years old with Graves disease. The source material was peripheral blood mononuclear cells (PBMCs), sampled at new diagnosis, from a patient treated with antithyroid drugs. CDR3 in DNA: TGTGCCAGCAGCCCTCGGCTGCAGATCATGAACACTGAAGCTTTCTTT. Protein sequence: CASSPRLQIMNTEAFF.